Each of the 20 T cell receptor beta chains below was sequenced from the same sample in a study of a mutant IDH1 vaccine in newly diagnosed glioma. Time point: week 5, during vaccination. In the vaccine, a single dose held 300 ug of the mutant IDH1 20-mer peptide, along with topical imiquimod. These TCRs' antigens remain unknown. Only in-frame clones appear in the TCRdb table, and some are missing; sequencing was by immunoSEQ multiplex PCR. This repertoire shows about 40,000 clones, roughly 90% found once; its top ten account for roughly 2.6%. The sequencing used PBMCs, collected from a glioma patient whose treatment included an IDH1 peptide vaccine. These receptors came from a man over 45 with glioma.

The gene calls are TRBV7-9 and TRBJ2-5, with D possibly being TRBD1 (5 bases). Germline V gene lookup returns CDR1 SEHNR and CDR2 FQNEAQ (reference sequence). The ends were cut back, 6 bases at V and 3 bases at J, with 8 bases in the middle. The CDR3 is made up of 12 amino acids. CDR3 loop: CASSQGEETQYF. In DNA form, the CDR3 reads TGTGCCAGCAGTCAGGGTGAAGAGACCCAGTACTTC. Complete variable domain (other parts from reference TRBV7-9 and TRBJ2-5): DTGVSQNPRHKITKRGQNVTFRCDPISEHNRLYWYRQTLGQGPEFLTYFQNEAQLEKSRLLSDRFSAERPKGSFSTLEIQRTEQGDSAMYLCASSQGEETQYFGPGTRLLVL.

The V call is TRBV19, the J call TRBJ1-2, with D possibly being TRBD1 (5 bases). V lost 0 bases and J lost 8, with 19 bases in between. Per the germline V gene, CDR1 is LNHDA and CDR2 is SQIVND (reference sequence). This CDR3 has 16 residues. The CDR3 sequence is CASSIDPGRANIGYTF. In DNA, the CDR3 is TGTGCCAGTAGTATAGATCCAGGCAGGGCCAATATCGGCTACACCTTC.

This chain links TRBV6-6 with TRBJ2-7; D gene ambiguous. Germline V gene data show CDR1 as MNHNY and CDR2 as SVGAGI (reference sequence). The CDR3 has 12 residues. V lost 4 bases and J 1 base, leaving 5 bases between the germline ends. CDR3 sequence reads: CASSSASYEQYF. The CDR3 nucleotides are TGTGCCAGCAGTTCCGCGTCCTACGAGCAGTACTTC.

This sequence joins TRBV29-1 and TRBJ1-1; the D gene is possibly TRBD1 (6 bases). Germline CDR1 reads SQVTM; CDR2 reads ANQGSEA. There are 12 residues in the CDR3. CDR3 sequence reads: CSILQGGTEAFF. The CDR3 DNA follows: TGCAGTATTTTACAGGGTGGCACTGAAGCTTTCTTT.

This chain links TRBV5-4 with TRBJ2-2; 8 positions agree with TRBD1. The CDR3 runs to 14 residues. After removal of 1 base from V and 5 bases from J, the junction contained 1 base not matched to a gene. Germline loops: CDR1 SGHNT, CDR2 YYREEE (reference sequence). CDR3 sequence: CASSLQGATGELFF. CDR3 coding DNA: TGTGCCAGCAGCTTGCAGGGGGCAACCGGGGAGCTGTTTTTT.

The CDR3 nucleotides read TGTGCCAGCAGCGTAGTGGGGGGGGACGAGCAGTACTTC. It is translated as CASSVVGGDEQYF. V usage is TRBV9 and J usage is TRBJ2-7, with TRBD2 identical over 7 bases. The germline gives CDR1 SGDLS, CDR2 YYNGEE. The CDR3 is made up of 13 amino acids. Unmatched junction bases numbered 2, after V lost 0 bases and J lost 5 bases.

The chain links TRBV4-2 to TRBJ1-5, with a tentative D call TRBD1 (6 bases). Germline V CDR1 and CDR2: LGHNA, YNFKEQ. Trimming removed 4 bases at V and 2 bases at J, with 24 bases between. The CDR3 covers 19 residues. The CDR3 here is CASSPVPGQNLQGNQPQHF. CDR3 nucleotides: TGTGCCAGCAGCCCCGTGCCAGGACAGAACTTACAGGGCAATCAGCCCCAGCATTTT.

This clone is a singleton in its sample. V and J are TRBV5-6 and TRBJ1-5; TRBD1 matches 7 bases. The length of the CDR3 is 15 residues. The germline CDR1 and CDR2 sequences are SGHDT and YYEEEE. With 0 bases clipped from V and 9 bases from J, the junction kept 9 bases outside the gene matches. The CDR3 DNA is TGTGCCAGCAGCTTGGAGGGGGCCGGGGTAAGGCCCCAGCATTTT. It yields the protein CASSLEGAGVRPQHF.

The chain joins TRBV2 to TRBJ1-6, with TRBD1 matching over 8 bases. The CDR3 runs to 17 residues. V was pared by 7 bases and J by 0 bases, with 8 bases of the junction left unmatched. Germline CDR1 SNHLY, CDR2 FYNNEI. CDR3 protein: CASILDREGSYNSPLHF. The CDR3 nucleotides are TGTGCCAGCATTCTGGACAGGGAAGGCTCCTATAATTCACCCCTCCACTTT.

The chain links TRBV6-1 to TRBJ1-2; 8 bases are a match to TRBD1. The CDR3 covers 14 residues. Trimming at V came to 9 bases and at J to 4 bases, leaving 10 bases not matched to a gene. Germline V gene lookup returns CDR1 MNHNS and CDR2 SASEGT. In nucleotides, the CDR3 is TGTGCCAGTAACCAGGGGGCGTCTGTCTATGGCTACACCTTC. Amino acid sequence: CASNQGASVYGYTF.

The chain combines TRBV15 with TRBJ1-2, with D hard to call. V gave up 0 bases and J gave up 1 base, with 9 bases separating them. The CDR3 has 15 amino acids. Germline CDR1 reads LNHNV; CDR2 reads YYDKDF (reference sequence). The CDR3 loop is CATSRDPRSNYGYTF. The CDR3 region has the DNA TGTGCCACCAGCAGAGATCCCCGCAGTAACTATGGCTACACCTTC.

The rearrangement joins TRBV2 to TRBJ1-2; D gene ambiguous. The CDR3 is 12 amino acids. Between the trimmed V and J ends, which lost 4 bases and 9 bases, there was a span of 12 bases. From germline, CDR1 is SNHLY and CDR2 FYNNEI. The CDR3 sequence: CASSAQVYSYTF. The DNA for the CDR3 is TGTGCCAGCAGTGCTCAGGTCTACAGCTACACCTTC.

The chain is built from TRBV4-3 and TRBJ2-3, with D maybe TRBD2 (5 bases). This CDR3 is 14 amino acids long. CDR1 LGHNA and CDR2 YSLEER come from the germline V gene. V lost 0 bases and J lost 4, with 8 bases in between. The CDR3 spells CASSQELAADTQYF. The DNA for the CDR3 is TGCGCCAGCAGCCAAGAGCTAGCAGCAGATACGCAGTATTTT.

V usage is TRBV19 and J usage is TRBJ1-2; TRBD1 agrees at 9 bases. Unmatched junction bases numbered 12, after V lost 6 bases and J lost 13 bases. This CDR3 has 13 residues. Germline V gene data show CDR1 as LNHDA and CDR2 as SQIVND (reference sequence). The CDR3: CASSVPGQGSRTF. CDR3 bases: TGTGCCAGTAGCGTCCCGGGACAGGGTTCGCGCACCTTC.

This clone has just a few counts. The gene calls are TRBV10-1 and TRBJ2-2; perhaps TRBD1 as D (5 bases). This CDR3 has 14 residues. Germline V CDR1 and CDR2: WNHNN, SYGVQD (reference sequence). Trimming shortened V by 4 bases and J by 6 bases, and 12 bases separated the two germline ends. CDR3 DNA sequence: TGCGCCAGCAGTGCCCAGACAGTCCCCGGGGAGCTGTTTTTT. Protein product: CASSAQTVPGELFF.

The V call is TRBV12-2, the J call TRBJ2-7; the table's D call of TRBD1 was not tested on the DNA. TRBV12-2 is tagged as a pseudogene. CDR3 length: 15 amino acids. CDR3 in amino acids: CASPARTCSSYEQYF. The CDR3 region has the DNA TGTGCAAGTCCCGCCAGAACCTGCAGCTCCTACGAGCAGTACTTC.

J is TRBJ1-6 and V is TRBV5-4; D is uncertain. The CDR3 runs to 13 residues. Per germline, CDR1 SGHNT and CDR2 YYREEE (reference sequence). Between the trimmed V and J ends, which lost 0 bases and 7 bases, there was a span of 5 bases. CDR3 residues: CASSLEGNSPLHF. CDR3 bases: TGTGCCAGCAGCTTGGAAGGGAATTCACCCCTCCACTTT.

The chain is built from TRBV28 and TRBJ1-5, with TRBD1 matching over 7 bases. The CDR3 length is 18 residues. With V trimmed by 3 bases and J by 0 bases, 11 bases remained unmatched. Germline V gives CDR1 MDHEN, CDR2 SYDVKM. CDR3 coding DNA: TGTGCCAGCAGTTTTTTACAGGGGTCGGCGTATAGCAATCAGCCCCAGCATTTT. This codes for CASSFLQGSAYSNQPQHF.

The chain employs TRBV5-5 and TRBJ1-1; D not resolved. The CDR3 is 12 amino acids. The ends were cut back, 1 base at V and 0 bases at J, with 1 base in the middle. Germline V gene data show CDR1 as SGHKS and CDR2 as YYEKEE (reference sequence). CDR3 in DNA: TGTGCCAGCAGCTTGATGAACACTGAAGCTTTCTTT. It yields the protein CASSLMNTEAFF.

CDR3 loop: CASSSNGYEQYF. DNA of the CDR3: TGTGCCAGCAGCTCTAATGGCTACGAGCAGTACTTC. The rearrangement links TRBV5-6 to TRBJ2-5; D gene uncertain. The DNA end lines up better with TRBJ2-7; the J call may be wrong. Germline V CDR1 and CDR2: SGHDT, YYEEEE. The CDR3 totals 12 residues.